This T cell receptor beta chain appears in the sequencing data of a study of blood T cell repertoires in COVID-19. Study-wide context: The samples span acute and convalescent COVID-19 from the United States, Italy and Spain. Sources were T cells, B-cell-depleted T cells, or PBMCs; the material itself was cDNA or gDNA.

The authors' processing: Reference gene primer amplification gave estimated nucleated cell counts. Here immunoSEQ multiplex PCR was the method, and the copy in TCRdb shows in-frame clones only, minus some. V and J calls and clone size follow that table, whereas D and trimming were derived from the DNA. The table has more than 9,500 clones, roughly 90% seen once. Trimming removed 4 bases from V and 3 bases from J; junction bases left unmatched: 7. Germline CDR1 reads KGHSH; CDR2 reads LQKENI. This CDR3 spans 15 amino acids. The sequenced material came from peripheral blood. The source of this sequence is a man between 65 and 80 years old with active COVID-19. The V gene is TRBV18, the J gene TRBJ1-1; 8 bases align to TRBD1. CDR3 protein: CASSLTDRADTEAFF. Written as DNA, the CDR3 is TGTGCCAGCTCACTGACGGACAGGGCTGACACTGAAGCTTTCTTT.